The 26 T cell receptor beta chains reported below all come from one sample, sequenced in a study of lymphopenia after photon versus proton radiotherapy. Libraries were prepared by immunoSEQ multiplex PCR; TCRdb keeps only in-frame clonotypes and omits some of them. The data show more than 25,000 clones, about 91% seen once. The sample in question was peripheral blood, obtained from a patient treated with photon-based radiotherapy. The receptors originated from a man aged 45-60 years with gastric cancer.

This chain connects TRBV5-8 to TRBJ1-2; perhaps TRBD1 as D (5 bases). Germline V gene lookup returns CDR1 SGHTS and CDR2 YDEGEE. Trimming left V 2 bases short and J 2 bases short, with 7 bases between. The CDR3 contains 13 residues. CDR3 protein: CASSLRQNYGYTF. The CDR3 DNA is TGTGCCAGCAGCTTAAGACAGAACTATGGCTACACCTTC.

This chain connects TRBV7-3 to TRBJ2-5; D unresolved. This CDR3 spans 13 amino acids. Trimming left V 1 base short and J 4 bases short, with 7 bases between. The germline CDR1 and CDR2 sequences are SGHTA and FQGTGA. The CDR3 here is CASSLSRSETQYF. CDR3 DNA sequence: TGTGCCAGCAGCTTAAGCAGATCAGAGACCCAGTACTTC.

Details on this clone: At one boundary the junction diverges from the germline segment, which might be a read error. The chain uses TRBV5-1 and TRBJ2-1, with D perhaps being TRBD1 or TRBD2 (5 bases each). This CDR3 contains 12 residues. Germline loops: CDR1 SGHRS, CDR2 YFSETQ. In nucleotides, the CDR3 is TGCGCCAGCAGCTTCACGGGGCTGACCATGATCTTC. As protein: CASSFTGLTMIF.

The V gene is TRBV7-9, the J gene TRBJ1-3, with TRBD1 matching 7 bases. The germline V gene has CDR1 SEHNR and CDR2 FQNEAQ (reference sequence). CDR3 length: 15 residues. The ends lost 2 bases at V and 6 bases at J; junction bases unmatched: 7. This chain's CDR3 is CASSLTGDSVNTIYF. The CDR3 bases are TGTGCCAGCAGCTTAACAGGGGACAGCGTAAACACCATATATTTT.

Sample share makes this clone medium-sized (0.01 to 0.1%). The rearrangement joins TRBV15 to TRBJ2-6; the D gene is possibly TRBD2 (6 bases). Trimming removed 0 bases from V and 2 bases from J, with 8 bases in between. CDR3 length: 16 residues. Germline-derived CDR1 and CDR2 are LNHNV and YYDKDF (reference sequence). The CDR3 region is CATSRDSGAGANVLTF. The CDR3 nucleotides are TGTGCCACCAGCAGAGATTCGGGGGCTGGGGCCAACGTCCTGACTTTC.

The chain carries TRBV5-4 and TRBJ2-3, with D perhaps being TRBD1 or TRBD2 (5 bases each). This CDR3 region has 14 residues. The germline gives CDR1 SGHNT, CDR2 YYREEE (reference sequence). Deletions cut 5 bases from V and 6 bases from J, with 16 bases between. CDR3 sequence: CASRGPSMLDTQYF. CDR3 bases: TGTGCCAGCAGGGGGCCTAGCATGTTGGATACGCAGTATTTT. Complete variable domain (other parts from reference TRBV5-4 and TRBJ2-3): ETGVTQSPTHLIKTRGQQVTLRCSSQSGHNTVSWYQQALGQGPQFIFQYYREEENGRGNFPPRFSGLQFPNYSSELNVNALELDDSALYLCASRGPSMLDTQYFGPGTRLTVL.

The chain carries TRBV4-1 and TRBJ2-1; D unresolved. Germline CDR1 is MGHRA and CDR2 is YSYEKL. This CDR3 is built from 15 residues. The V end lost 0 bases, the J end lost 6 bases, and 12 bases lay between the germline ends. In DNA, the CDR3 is TGCGCCAGCAGCCAAGATGGGGATGTGTTCAATGAGCAGTTCTTC. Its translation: CASSQDGDVFNEQFF.

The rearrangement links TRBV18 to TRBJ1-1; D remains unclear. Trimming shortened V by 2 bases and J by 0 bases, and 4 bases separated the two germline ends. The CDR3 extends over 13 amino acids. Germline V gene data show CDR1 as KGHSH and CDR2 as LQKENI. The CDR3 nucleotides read TGTGCCAGCTCACCAAAAGTGAACACTGAAGCTTTCTTT. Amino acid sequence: CASSPKVNTEAFF. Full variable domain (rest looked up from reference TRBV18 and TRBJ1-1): NAGVMQNPRHLVRRRGQEARLRCSPMKGHSHVYWYRQLPEEGLKFMVYLQKENIIDESGMPKERFSAEFPKEGPSILRIQQVVRGDSAAYFCASSPKVNTEAFFGQGTRLTVV.

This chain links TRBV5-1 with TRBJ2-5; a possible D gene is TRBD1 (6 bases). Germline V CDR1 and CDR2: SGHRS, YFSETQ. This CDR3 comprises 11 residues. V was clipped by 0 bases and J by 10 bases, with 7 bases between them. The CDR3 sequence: CASSLEGDQYF. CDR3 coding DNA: TGCGCCAGCAGCTTGGAGGGGGACCAGTACTTC.

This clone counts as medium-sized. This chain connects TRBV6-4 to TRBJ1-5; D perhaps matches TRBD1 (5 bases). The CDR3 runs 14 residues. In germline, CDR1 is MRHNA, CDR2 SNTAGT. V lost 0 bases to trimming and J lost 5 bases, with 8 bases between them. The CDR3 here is CASSDSGDHQPQHF. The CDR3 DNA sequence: TGTGCCAGCAGTGACTCGGGGGACCATCAGCCCCAGCATTTT.

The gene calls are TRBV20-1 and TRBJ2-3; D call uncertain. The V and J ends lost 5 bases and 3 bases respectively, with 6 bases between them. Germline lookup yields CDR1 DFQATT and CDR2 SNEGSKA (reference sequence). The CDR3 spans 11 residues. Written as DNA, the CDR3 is TGCAGTGCTTCCCTTACAGATACGCAGTATTTT. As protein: CSASLTDTQYF.

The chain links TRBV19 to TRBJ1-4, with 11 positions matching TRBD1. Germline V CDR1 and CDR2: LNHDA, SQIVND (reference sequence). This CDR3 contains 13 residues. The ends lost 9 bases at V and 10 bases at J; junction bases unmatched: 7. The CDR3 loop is CASRDRGYGKLFF. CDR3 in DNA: TGTGCCAGCCGGGACAGGGGGTACGGAAAACTGTTTTTT.

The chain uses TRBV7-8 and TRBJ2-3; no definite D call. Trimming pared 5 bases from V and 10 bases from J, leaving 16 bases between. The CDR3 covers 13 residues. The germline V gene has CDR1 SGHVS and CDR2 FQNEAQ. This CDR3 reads CASSTRSPDAQYF. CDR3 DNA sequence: TGTGCCAGCAGCACCAGGTCACCCGACGCGCAGTATTTT. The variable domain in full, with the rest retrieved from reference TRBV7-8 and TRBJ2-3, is GAGVSQSPRYKVAKRGQDVALRCDPISGHVSLFWYQQALGQGPEFLTYFQNEAQLDKSGLPSDRFFAERPEGSVSTLKIQRTQQEDSAVYLCASSTRSPDAQYFGPGTRLTVL.

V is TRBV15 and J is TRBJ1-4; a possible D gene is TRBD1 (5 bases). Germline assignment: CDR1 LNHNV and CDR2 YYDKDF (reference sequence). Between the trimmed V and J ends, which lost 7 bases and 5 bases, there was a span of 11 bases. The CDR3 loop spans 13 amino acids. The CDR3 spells CATTEGRNEKLFF. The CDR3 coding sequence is TGTGCCACCACGGAGGGGAGGAATGAAAAACTGTTTTTT.

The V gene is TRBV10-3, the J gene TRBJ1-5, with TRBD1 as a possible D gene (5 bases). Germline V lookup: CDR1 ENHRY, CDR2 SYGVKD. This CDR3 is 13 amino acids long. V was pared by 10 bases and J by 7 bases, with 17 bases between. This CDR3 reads CASRDDRTQPQHF. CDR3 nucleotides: TGTGCCAGCCGGGACGATCGAACACAGCCCCAGCATTTT.

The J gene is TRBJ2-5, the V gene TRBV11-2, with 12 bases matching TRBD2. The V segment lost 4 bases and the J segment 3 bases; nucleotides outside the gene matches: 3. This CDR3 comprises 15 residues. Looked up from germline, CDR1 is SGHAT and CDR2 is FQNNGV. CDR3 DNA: TGTGCCAGCAGCTCCCGACTAGCGGGGGAAGAGACCCAGTACTTC. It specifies CASSSRLAGEETQYF.

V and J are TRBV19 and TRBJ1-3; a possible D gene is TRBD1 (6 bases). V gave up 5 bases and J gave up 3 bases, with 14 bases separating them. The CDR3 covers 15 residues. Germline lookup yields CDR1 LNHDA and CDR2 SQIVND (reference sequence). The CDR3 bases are TGTGCCAGTAGTTTACAGGGATCGTATGGAAACACCATATATTTT. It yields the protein CASSLQGSYGNTIYF.

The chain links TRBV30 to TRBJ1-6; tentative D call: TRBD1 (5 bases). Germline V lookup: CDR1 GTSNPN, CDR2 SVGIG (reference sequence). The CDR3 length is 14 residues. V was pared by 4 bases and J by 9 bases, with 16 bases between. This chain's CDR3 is CAWKGRRGGSPLHF. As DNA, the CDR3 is TGTGCCTGGAAGGGTCGGAGGGGCGGTTCACCCCTCCACTTT.

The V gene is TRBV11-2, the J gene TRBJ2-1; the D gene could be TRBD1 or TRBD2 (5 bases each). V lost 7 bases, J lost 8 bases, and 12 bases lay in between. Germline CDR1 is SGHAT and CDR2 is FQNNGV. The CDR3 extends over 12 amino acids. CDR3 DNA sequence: TGTGCCAGCACCCCGGGGCTCGATGAGCAGTTCTTC. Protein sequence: CASTPGLDEQFF. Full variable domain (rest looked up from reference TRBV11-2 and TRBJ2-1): EAGVAQSPRYKIIEKRQSVAFWCNPISGHATLYWYQQILGQGPKLLIQFQNNGVVDDSQLPKDRFSAERLKGVDSTLKIQPAKLEDSAVYLCASTPGLDEQFFGPGTRLTVL.

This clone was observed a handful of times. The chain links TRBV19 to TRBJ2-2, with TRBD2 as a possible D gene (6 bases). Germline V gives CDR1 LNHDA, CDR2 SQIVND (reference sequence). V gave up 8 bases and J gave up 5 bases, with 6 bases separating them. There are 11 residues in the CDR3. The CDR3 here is CASRGTGELFF. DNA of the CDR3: TGTGCCAGTCGGGGGACCGGGGAGCTGTTTTTT.

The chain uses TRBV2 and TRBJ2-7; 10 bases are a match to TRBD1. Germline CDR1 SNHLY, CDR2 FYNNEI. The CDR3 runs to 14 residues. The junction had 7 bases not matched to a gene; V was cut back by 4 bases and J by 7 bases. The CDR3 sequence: CASSGGTGVMEQYF. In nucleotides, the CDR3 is TGTGCCAGCAGTGGGGGGACAGGGGTCATGGAGCAGTACTTC.

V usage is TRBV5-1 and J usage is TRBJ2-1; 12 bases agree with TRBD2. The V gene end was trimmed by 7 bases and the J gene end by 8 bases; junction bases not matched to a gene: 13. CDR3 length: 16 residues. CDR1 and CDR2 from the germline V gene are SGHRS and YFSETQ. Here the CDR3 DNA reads TGCGCCAGCTCACCCCCACTAGCGGGGGGAACTCATGAGCAGTTCTTC. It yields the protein CASSPPLAGGTHEQFF.

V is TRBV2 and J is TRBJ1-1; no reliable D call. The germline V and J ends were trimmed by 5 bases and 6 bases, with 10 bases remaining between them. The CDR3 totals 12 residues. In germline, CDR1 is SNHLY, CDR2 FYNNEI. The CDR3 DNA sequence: TGTGCCAGCAGTTCCCCGTCGGCTGAAGCTTTCTTT. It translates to CASSSPSAEAFF.

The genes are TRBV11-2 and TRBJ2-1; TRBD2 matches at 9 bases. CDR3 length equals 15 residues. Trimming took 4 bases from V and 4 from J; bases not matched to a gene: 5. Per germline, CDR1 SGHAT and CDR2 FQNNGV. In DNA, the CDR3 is TGTGCCAGCAGCTCTCTAGCGGGGACGTACAATGAGCAGTTCTTC. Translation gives CASSSLAGTYNEQFF.

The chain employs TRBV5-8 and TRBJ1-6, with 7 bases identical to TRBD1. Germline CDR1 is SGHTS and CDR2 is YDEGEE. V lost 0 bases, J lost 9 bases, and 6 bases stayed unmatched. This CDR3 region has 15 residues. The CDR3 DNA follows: TGTGCCAGCAGCTTGGGACAGGGCCTTGGTTCACCCCTCCACTTT. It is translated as CASSLGQGLGSPLHF.

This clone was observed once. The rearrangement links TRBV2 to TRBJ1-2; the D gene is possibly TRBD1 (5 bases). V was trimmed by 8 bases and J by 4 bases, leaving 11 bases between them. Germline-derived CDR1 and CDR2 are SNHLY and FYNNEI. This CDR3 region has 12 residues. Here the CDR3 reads CASATGGYGYTF. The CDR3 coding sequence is TGTGCCAGCGCGACCGGGGGCTATGGCTACACCTTC.